Ten or more counts support the clone carrying this T cell receptor (beta chain). Its antigen is as yet unknown. The CDR3 sequence is 14 residues long. Germline lookup yields CDR1 MDHEN and CDR2 SYDVKM. Trimming took 4 bases from V and 6 from J, leaving 16 bases between them. The record originates from a study of regulatory T cells in long-lasting Graves disease. Study-level results: Persistent disease was associated with favored TRBV28 usage and with favored use of TRBJ1-2 and TRBJ2-5. Persistent patients had more shared public clonotypes (around 2,500) than new patients (about 870).

Arm-PCR of CDR3 regions and iRepertoire HTBI primers were used to build TCR beta libraries. TCRdb reanalysed the multiplex PCR reads using MiXCR and keeps one entry per CDR3 protein. The top ten hold approximately 8% of the sample, which has 350,000 to 450,000 distinct CDR3 sequences, roughly 15% seen once. Noted time point: newly diagnosed GD, antithyroid drugs for less than 3 months. Generation of the TCR library employed RNA extracted from PBMCs. These same records also appear under a second study, on T cells in Graves' hyperthyroidism and ophthalmopathy.

This clonotype was obtained from a woman in her thirties or forties with Graves disease. This chain uses TRBV28 with TRBJ2-7; tentatively, D is TRBD2 (6 bases). Here the sequenced sample was peripheral blood mononuclear cells (PBMCs), taken at new diagnosis, from a patient treated with antithyroid drugs. CDR3 protein: CASSSRLGAPEQYF. The CDR3 region has the DNA TGTGCCAGCAGTTCAAGACTAGGCGCTCCCGAGCAGTACTTC. Combining the CDR3 with reference TRBV28 and TRBJ2-7 gives the whole variable domain DVKVTQSSRYLVKRTGEKVFLECVQDMDHENMFWYRQDPGLGLRLIYFSYDVKMKEKGDIPEGYSVSREKKERFSLILESASTNQTSMYLCASSSRLGAPEQYFGPGTRLTVT.